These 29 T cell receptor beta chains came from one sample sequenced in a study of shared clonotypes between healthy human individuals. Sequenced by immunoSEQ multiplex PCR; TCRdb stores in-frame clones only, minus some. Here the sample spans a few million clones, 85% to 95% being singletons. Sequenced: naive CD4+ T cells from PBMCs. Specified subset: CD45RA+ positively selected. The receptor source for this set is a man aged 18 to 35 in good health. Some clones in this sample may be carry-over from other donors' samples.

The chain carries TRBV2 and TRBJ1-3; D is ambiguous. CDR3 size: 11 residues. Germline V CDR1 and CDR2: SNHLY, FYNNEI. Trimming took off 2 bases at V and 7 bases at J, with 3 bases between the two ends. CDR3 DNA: TGTGCCAGCAGTGAATTCAACACCATATATTTT. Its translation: CASSEFNTIYF. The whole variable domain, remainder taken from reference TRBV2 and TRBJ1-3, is EPEVTQTPSHQVTQMGQEVILRCVPISNHLYFYWYRQILGQKVEFLVSFYNNEISEKSEIFDDQFSVERPDGSNFTLKIRSTKLEDSAMYFCASSEFNTIYFGEGSWLTVV.

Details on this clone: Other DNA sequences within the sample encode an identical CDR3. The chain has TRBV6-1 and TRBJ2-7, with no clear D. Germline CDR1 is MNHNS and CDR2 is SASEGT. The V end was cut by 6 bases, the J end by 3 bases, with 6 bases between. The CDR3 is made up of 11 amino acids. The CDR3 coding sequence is TGTGCCAGCAGCGATTTCTACGAGCAGTACTTC. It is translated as CASSDFYEQYF.

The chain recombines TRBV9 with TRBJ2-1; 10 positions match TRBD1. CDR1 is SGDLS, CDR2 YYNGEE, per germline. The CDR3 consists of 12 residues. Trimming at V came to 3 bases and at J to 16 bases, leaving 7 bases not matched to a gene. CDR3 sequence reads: CASSGPGQGEFF. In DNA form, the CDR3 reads TGTGCCAGCAGCGGGCCCGGACAGGGGGAATTCTTC.

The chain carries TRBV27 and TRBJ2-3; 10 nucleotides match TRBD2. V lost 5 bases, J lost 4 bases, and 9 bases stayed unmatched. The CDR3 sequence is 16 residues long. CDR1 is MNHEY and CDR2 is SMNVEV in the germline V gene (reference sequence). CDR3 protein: CASSPQAGGPADTQYF. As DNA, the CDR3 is TGTGCCAGCAGTCCCCAAGCGGGAGGGCCGGCAGATACGCAGTATTTT.

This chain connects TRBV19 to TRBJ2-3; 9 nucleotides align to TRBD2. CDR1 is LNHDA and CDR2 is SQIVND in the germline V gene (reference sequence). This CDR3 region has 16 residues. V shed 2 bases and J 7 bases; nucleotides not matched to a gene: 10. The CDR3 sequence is CASSITDGGRANTQYF. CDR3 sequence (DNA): TGTGCCAGTAGTATAACCGACGGCGGGAGGGCTAATACGCAGTATTTT.

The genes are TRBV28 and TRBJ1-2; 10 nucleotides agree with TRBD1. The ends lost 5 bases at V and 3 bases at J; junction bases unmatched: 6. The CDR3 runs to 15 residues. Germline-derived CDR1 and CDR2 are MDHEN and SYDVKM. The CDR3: CASSRTGQGDYGYTF. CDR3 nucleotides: TGTGCCAGCAGTCGCACCGGACAGGGGGACTATGGCTACACCTTC.

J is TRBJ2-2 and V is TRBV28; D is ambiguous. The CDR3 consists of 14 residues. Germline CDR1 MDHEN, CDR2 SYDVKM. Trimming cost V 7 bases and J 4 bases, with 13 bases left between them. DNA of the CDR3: TGTGCCAGCATGGGGTCTACCTCCACCGGGGAGCTGTTTTTT. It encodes CASMGSTSTGELFF.

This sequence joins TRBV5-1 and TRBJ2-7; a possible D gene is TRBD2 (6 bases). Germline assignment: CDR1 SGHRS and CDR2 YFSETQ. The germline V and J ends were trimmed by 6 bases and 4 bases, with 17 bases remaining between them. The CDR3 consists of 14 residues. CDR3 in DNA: TGCGCCAGCAAACTGGGTAGCGGTACTTACGAGCAGTACTTC. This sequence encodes CASKLGSGTYEQYF.

CDR3 in amino acids: CASGLSRSGSKTYEQYF. The DNA of the CDR3 is TGTGCTAGTGGTTTGTCTCGGAGCGGGAGTAAAACGTACGAGCAGTACTTC. The genes are TRBV12-5 and TRBJ2-7; 8 bases map to TRBD2. The ends lost 2 bases at V and 4 bases at J; junction bases unmatched: 13. From germline, CDR1 is LGHNT and CDR2 FRNRAP. CDR3 length: 17 residues.

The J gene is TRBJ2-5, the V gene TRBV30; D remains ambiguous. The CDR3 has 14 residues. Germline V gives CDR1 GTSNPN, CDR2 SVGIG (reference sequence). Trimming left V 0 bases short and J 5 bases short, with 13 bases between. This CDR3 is CAWSVGQPGETQYF. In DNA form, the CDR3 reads TGTGCCTGGAGTGTAGGTCAGCCCGGGGAGACCCAGTACTTC.

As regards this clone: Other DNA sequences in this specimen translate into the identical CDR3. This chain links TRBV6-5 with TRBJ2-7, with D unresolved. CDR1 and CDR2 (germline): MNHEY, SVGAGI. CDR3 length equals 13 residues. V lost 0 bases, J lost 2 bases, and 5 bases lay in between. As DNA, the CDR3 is TGTGCCAGCAGTTACTCACGGACCTACGAGCAGTACTTC. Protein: CASSYSRTYEQYF.

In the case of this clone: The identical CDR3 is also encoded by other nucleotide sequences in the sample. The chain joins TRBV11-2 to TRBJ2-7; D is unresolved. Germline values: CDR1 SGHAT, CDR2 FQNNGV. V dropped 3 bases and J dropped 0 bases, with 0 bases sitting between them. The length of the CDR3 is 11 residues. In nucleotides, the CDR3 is TGTGCCAGCAGCTTCTCCTACGAGCAGTACTTC. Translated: CASSFSYEQYF. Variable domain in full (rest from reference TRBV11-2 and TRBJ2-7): EAGVAQSPRYKIIEKRQSVAFWCNPISGHATLYWYQQILGQGPKLLIQFQNNGVVDDSQLPKDRFSAERLKGVDSTLKIQPAKLEDSAVYLCASSFSYEQYFGPGTRLTVT.

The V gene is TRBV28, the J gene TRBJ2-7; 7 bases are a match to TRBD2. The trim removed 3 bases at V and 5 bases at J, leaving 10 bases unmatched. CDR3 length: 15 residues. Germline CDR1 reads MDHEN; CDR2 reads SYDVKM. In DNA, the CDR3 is TGTGCCAGCAGTTTTCCGGGGGAGGGCGACCACGAGCAGTACTTC. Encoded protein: CASSFPGEGDHEQYF.

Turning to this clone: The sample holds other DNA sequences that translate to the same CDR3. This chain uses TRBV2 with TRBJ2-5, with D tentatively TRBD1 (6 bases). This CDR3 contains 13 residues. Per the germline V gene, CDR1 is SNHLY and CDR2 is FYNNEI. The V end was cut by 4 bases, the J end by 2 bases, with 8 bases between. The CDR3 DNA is TGTGCCAGCAGTGGCGGACAGCAAGAGACCCAGTACTTC. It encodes CASSGGQQETQYF.

CDR3: CASSQGVTDYNEQFF. The CDR3 DNA reads TGTGCCAGCTCACAAGGGGTGACGGACTACAATGAGCAGTTCTTC. V usage is TRBV18 and J usage is TRBJ2-1, with a weak D call TRBD1 (5 bases). The CDR3 has 15 amino acids. Germline CDR1 reads KGHSH; CDR2 reads LQKENI. With 4 bases removed from V and 3 bases from J, the gap between germline ends came to 13 bases.

CDR3 loop: CASGQGGSLSFYEQYF. The CDR3 DNA reads as TGTGCCAGCGGACAGGGTGGGTCCTTATCCTTCTACGAGCAGTACTTC. This rearrangement joins TRBV2 to TRBJ2-7, with TRBD1 identical over 8 bases. With V trimmed by 8 bases and J by 3 bases, 15 bases remained unmatched. Per germline, CDR1 SNHLY and CDR2 FYNNEI. The CDR3 has 16 residues. The complete variable domain, with remaining parts taken from reference TRBV2 and TRBJ2-7, reads EPEVTQTPSHQVTQMGQEVILRCVPISNHLYFYWYRQILGQKVEFLVSFYNNEISEKSEIFDDQFSVERPDGSNFTLKIRSTKLEDSAMYFCASGQGGSLSFYEQYFGPGTRLTVT.

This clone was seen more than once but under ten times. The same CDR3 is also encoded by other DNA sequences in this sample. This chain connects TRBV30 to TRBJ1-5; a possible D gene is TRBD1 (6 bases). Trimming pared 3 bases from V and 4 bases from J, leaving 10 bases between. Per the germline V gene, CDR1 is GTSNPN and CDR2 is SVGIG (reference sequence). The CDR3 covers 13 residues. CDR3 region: CAWSPGQNQPQHF. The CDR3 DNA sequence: TGTGCCTGGAGCCCCGGACAGAATCAGCCCCAGCATTTT.

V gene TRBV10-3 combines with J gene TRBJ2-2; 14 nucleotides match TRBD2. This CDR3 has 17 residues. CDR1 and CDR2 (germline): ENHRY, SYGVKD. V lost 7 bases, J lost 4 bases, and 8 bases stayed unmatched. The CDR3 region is CAINWGTSGSTTGELFF. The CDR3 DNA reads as TGTGCCATCAATTGGGGGACTAGCGGGAGTACCACCGGGGAGCTGTTTTTT.

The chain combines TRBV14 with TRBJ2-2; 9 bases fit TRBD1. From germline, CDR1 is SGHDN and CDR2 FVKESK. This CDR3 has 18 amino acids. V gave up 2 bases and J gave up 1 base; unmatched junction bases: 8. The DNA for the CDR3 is TGTGCCAGCAGCCAACTACAGGGGGCCTACCAGAACACCGGGGAGCTGTTTTTT. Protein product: CASSQLQGAYQNTGELFF.

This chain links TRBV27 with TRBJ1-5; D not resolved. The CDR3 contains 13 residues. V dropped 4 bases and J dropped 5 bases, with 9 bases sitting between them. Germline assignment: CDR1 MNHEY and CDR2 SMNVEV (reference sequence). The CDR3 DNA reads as TGTGCCAGCAGTTCCTCCTCCTATCAGCCCCAGCATTTT. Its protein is CASSSSSYQPQHF.

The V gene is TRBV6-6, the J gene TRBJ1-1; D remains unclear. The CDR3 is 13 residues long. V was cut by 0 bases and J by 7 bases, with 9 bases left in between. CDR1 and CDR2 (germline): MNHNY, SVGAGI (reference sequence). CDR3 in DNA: TGTGCCAGCAGTTACTCTGAGAGCTATGAAGCTTTCTTT. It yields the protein CASSYSESYEAFF.

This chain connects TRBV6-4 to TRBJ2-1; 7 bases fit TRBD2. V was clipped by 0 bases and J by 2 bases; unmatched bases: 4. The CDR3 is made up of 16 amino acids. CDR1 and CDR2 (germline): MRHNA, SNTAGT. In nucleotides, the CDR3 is TGTGCCAGCAGTGACTCCGGCGGGGGTGCCTACAATGAGCAGTTCTTC. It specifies CASSDSGGGAYNEQFF.

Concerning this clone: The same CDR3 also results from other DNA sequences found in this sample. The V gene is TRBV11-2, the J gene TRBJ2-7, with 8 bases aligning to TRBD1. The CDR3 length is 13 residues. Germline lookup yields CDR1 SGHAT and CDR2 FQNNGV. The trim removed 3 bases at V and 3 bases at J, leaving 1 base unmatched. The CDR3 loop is CASSLTGDYEQYF. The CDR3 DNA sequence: TGTGCCAGCAGCTTGACAGGGGACTACGAGCAGTACTTC.

The CDR3 nucleotides are TGTGCCATAGGGACTAGCGGACTCGGGCAGTATTTT. Translated, it gives CAIGTSGLGQYF. The chain combines TRBV6-5 with TRBJ2-3; 11 nucleotides agree with TRBD2. This CDR3 is 12 amino acids long. V trimming: 10 bases; J trimming: 11 bases; junction bases outside the gene matches: 8. The germline V gene has CDR1 MNHEY and CDR2 SVGAGI.

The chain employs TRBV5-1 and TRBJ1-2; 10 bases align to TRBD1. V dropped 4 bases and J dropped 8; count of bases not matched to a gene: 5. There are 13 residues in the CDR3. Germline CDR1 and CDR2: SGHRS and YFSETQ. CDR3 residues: CASSLGTGAGYTF. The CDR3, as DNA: TGCGCCAGCAGCCTCGGGACAGGGGCAGGCTACACCTTC.

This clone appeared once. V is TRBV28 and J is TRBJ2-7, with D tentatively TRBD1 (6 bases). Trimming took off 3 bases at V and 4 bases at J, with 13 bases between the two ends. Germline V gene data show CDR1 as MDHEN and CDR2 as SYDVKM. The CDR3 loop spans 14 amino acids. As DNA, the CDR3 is TGTGCCAGCAGTTTGGCTAGTCAGGGGTACGAGCAGTACTTC. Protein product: CASSLASQGYEQYF.

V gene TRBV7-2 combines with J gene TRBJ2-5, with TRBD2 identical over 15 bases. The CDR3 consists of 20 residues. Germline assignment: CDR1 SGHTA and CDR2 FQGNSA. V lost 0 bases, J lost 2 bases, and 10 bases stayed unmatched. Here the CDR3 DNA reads TGTGCCAGCAGCTTAGCTGGACTAGCGGGAGGGCCTAGCGGGCAAGAGACCCAGTACTTC. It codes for CASSLAGLAGGPSGQETQYF.

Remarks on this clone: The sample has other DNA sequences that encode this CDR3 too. CDR3 region: CASSYRLAGTYEQYF. The CDR3 nucleotides read TGTGCCAGCAGTTACCGGCTAGCGGGAACCTACGAGCAGTACTTC. This chain joins TRBV6-5 and TRBJ2-7, with 9 bases lining up with TRBD2. V trimming: 2 bases; J trimming: 2 bases; junction bases outside the gene matches: 4. The CDR3 runs 15 residues. The germline V gene has CDR1 MNHEY and CDR2 SVGAGI.

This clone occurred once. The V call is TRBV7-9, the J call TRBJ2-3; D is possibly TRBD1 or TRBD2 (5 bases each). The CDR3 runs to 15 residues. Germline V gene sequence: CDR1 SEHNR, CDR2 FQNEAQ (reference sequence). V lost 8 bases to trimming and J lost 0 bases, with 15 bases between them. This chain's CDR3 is CASHPRGTSTDTQYF. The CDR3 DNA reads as TGTGCCAGCCACCCGAGGGGAACGAGCACAGATACGCAGTATTTT.